This T cell receptor (beta chain) was retrieved from a study of blood T cell repertoires in COVID-19. Whole-study context: Researchers got acute and convalescent COVID-19 samples from the United States, Italy and Spain. Sources were T cells, B-cell-depleted T cells, or PBMCs; the material itself was cDNA or gDNA.

Source study methods: Amplification with reference gene primers provided the estimates of nucleated cell counts. Sequencing used immunoSEQ multiplex PCR; TCRdb keeps in-frame clones, though not all of them. V, J and clone size are those of that table, while D and trimming were read from the DNA. The table records approximately 190,000 clones, approximately 84% of them present only once. The receptor was isolated from a woman aged 65 to 85 with active or convalescent COVID-19. The sample comprised peripheral blood.

The CDR3 region is CATHRQTGELFF. In nucleotides, the CDR3 is TGTGCCACCCACCGACAGACCGGGGAGCTGTTTTTT. The rearrangement links TRBV7-9 to TRBJ2-2; D perhaps matches TRBD1 (5 bases). This CDR3 comprises 12 residues. Per germline, CDR1 SEHNR and CDR2 FQNEAQ (reference sequence). The V end was cut by 10 bases, the J end by 5 bases, with 11 bases between.